These 6 T cell receptor beta chains were all obtained from the same sample, sequenced in a study of blood T cell repertoires in COVID-19. The protocol was immunoSEQ multiplex PCR, while the TCRdb copy is restricted to in-frame clones and leaves out a portion. This sample has about 180,000 clones; approximately 87% occur once, and the top ten carry more than 20%. The source material was peripheral blood. The receptors stem from a man aged 65-85 years with active or convalescent COVID-19.

V gene TRBV4-3 combines with J gene TRBJ1-3; D not resolved. CDR1 LGHNA and CDR2 YSLEER come from the germline V gene. Trimming took 0 bases from V and 7 from J, leaving 16 bases between them. CDR3 length: 16 residues. CDR3 bases: TGCGCCAGCAGCCAAGAGGTTGGAGTGTTCTCGAACACCATATATTTT. Translating gives CASSQEVGVFSNTIYF.

This chain's CDR3 is CASRGPSEAFF. CDR3 DNA: TGTGCCAGCAGGGGGCCCTCTGAAGCTTTCTTT. The V and J genes are TRBV2 and TRBJ1-1, with D maybe TRBD1 (5 bases). Germline assignment: CDR1 SNHLY and CDR2 FYNNEI. V gave up 6 bases and J gave up 6 bases, with 8 bases separating them. This CDR3 comprises 11 residues.

In this sample, this clone turned up many times. The V gene is TRBV27, the J gene TRBJ2-5; a possible D gene is TRBD1 (6 bases). The CDR3 consists of 15 residues. CDR1 MNHEY and CDR2 SMNVEV come from the germline V gene (reference sequence). Trimming removed 5 bases from V and 2 bases from J, with 15 bases in between. The CDR3, as DNA: TGTGCCAGCAGTCCCCGGGACACGATACAAGAGACCCAGTACTTC. Its translation: CASSPRDTIQETQYF.

The gene calls are TRBV18 and TRBJ2-1, with D possibly TRBD2 on 5 matching bases. The V and J ends lost 0 bases and 4 bases respectively, with 13 bases between them. Germline-derived CDR1 and CDR2 are KGHSH and LQKENI. The CDR3 sequence is 16 residues long. The CDR3 here is CASSPPRATGYNEQFF. CDR3 DNA sequence: TGTGCCAGCTCACCACCGAGGGCCACGGGGTACAATGAGCAGTTCTTC.

This chain's CDR3 is CASSFDRRSSYNSPLHF. In DNA, the CDR3 is TGTGCCAGCAGCTTCGACAGGCGTAGCTCCTATAATTCACCCCTCCACTTT. V is TRBV5-5 and J is TRBJ1-6; a weak D match, TRBD1 (6 bases). The CDR3 sequence is 17 residues long. The germline V gene encodes CDR1 SGHKS and CDR2 YYEKEE (reference sequence). V was trimmed by 2 bases and J by 0 bases, leaving 12 bases between them.

The chain joins TRBV18 to TRBJ2-2; maybe TRBD1 (6 bases). V lost 2 bases and J lost 0, with 13 bases in between. CDR3 size: 17 residues. Germline CDR1 KGHSH, CDR2 LQKENI. Written as DNA, the CDR3 is TGTGCCAGCTCACCAATCAGGGGACAATCGAACACCGGGGAGCTGTTTTTT. Translating gives CASSPIRGQSNTGELFF. The variable domain in full, completed from reference TRBV18 and TRBJ2-2, reads NAGVMQNPRHLVRRRGQEARLRCSPMKGHSHVYWYRQLPEEGLKFMVYLQKENIIDESGMPKERFSAEFPKEGPSILRIQQVVRGDSAAYFCASSPIRGQSNTGELFFGEGSRLTVL.